The clone carrying this T cell receptor (beta chain) was counted ten times or more. This sample is drawn from a study of CD8 T cells in ankylosing spondylitis. V dropped 3 bases and J dropped 3 bases, with 7 bases sitting between them. The CDR3 has 13 amino acids. From the 5' RACE reads, TCRdb called clonotypes with MiXCR, one entry per CDR3 protein. The data show about 140,000 distinct CDR3 sequences, about 6.7% seen once. This clonotype was sampled from a female donor with ankylosing spondylitis or in good health (not recorded which). Sequencing was done on a sample of blood, either unsorted or a sorted T cell fraction (not recorded which). The chain carries TRBV12-3 or TRBV12-4 and TRBJ2-3, with D hard to call. The CDR3 spells CASSFPATDTQYF. As DNA, the CDR3 is TGTGCCAGCAGTTTCCCCGCAACAGATACGCAGTATTTT.